A single sample is the source of the 31 T cell receptor beta chains below, sequenced in a study of CD8+ T cells in alopecia areata. The sequencing template was cDNA reverse transcribed from extracted RNA. Clones were sequenced by immunoSEQ multiplex PCR, and TCRdb holds only the in-frame ones, with some missing. The data contain fewer than 40,000 clones, roughly 58% of them singletons. Input material: NKG2D-high CD8+ T cells sorted from blood. These receptors originate from a human donor with alopecia areata.

In nucleotides, the CDR3 is TGCGCCAGCAGCCAAGATTTGACTAGCGGCTTCTACGAGCAGTACTTC. As protein: CASSQDLTSGFYEQYF. This chain uses TRBV4-1 with TRBJ2-7; 9 nucleotides agree with TRBD2. With V trimmed by 0 bases and J by 3 bases, 6 bases remained unmatched. The CDR3 length is 16 residues. Per the germline V gene, CDR1 is MGHRA and CDR2 is YSYEKL.

This clone was seen more than once but under ten times. The V and J genes are TRBV19 and TRBJ2-7; the match to TRBD1 covers 8 bases. Per the germline V gene, CDR1 is LNHDA and CDR2 is SQIVND (reference sequence). The J segment lost 7 bases and the V segment lost 7 bases, leaving 6 bases of the junction unmatched. The CDR3 is 12 amino acids. The CDR3: CASNTGGREQYF. In nucleotides, the CDR3 is TGTGCCAGTAATACAGGGGGTCGAGAGCAGTACTTC.

This clone was seen a few times. This chain links TRBV2 with TRBJ2-7; D gene uncertain. CDR3 length: 17 residues. V was pared by 5 bases and J by 2 bases, with 22 bases between. In germline, CDR1 is SNHLY, CDR2 FYNNEI. The CDR3 is CASSYMIIGQTAYEQYF. CDR3 DNA sequence: TGTGCCAGCAGTTACATGATCATCGGGCAGACCGCCTACGAGCAGTACTTC.

V is TRBV15 and J is TRBJ2-1, with 9 nucleotides matching TRBD2. This CDR3 comprises 16 residues. CDR1 LNHNV and CDR2 YYDKDF come from the germline V gene (reference sequence). V trimming: 0 bases; J trimming: 7 bases; junction bases outside the gene matches: 7. The CDR3 protein is CATSRDSIAGVNEQFF. The CDR3, as DNA: TGTGCCACCAGCAGAGATTCAATAGCGGGAGTAAATGAGCAGTTCTTC.

CDR3 loop: CASSSPGQGFIEQFF. In DNA, the CDR3 is TGTGCCAGCAGTTCTCCGGGACAGGGGTTTATTGAGCAGTTCTTC. The rearrangement uses TRBV28 and TRBJ2-1; TRBD1 agrees at 10 bases. Trimming cost V 4 bases and J 9 bases; bases outside gene matches: 9. The germline V gene encodes CDR1 MDHEN and CDR2 SYDVKM. This CDR3 has 15 amino acids.

V and J are TRBV15 and TRBJ1-2; 9 nucleotides match TRBD1. With 0 bases clipped from V and 4 bases from J, the junction kept 6 bases outside the gene matches. The CDR3 covers 16 residues. The germline gives CDR1 LNHNV, CDR2 YYDKDF (reference sequence). DNA for the CDR3: TGTGCCACCAGCAGAGATCCCGGACAGGGGATCTATGGCTACACCTTC. Amino acid sequence: CATSRDPGQGIYGYTF. Full variable domain (outside the CDR3, taken from reference TRBV15 and TRBJ1-2): DAMVIQNPRYQVTQFGKPVTLSCSQTLNHNVMYWYQQKSSQAPKLLFHYYDKDFNNEADTPDNFQSRRPNTSFCFLDIRSPGLGDTAMYLCATSRDPGQGIYGYTFGSGTRLTVV.

The chain recombines TRBV27 with TRBJ2-1; possibly TRBD1 for D (6 bases). This CDR3 has 14 amino acids. Trimming pared 5 bases from V and 0 bases from J, leaving 8 bases between. Germline V gene data show CDR1 as MNHEY and CDR2 as SMNVEV (reference sequence). CDR3 residues: CASSLRGSYNEQFF. Here the CDR3 DNA reads TGTGCCAGCAGTCTCAGGGGCTCCTACAATGAGCAGTTCTTC.

This clone has a single count. The chain joins TRBV7-3 to TRBJ2-5, with TRBD2 identical over 10 bases. The junction had 6 bases not matched to a gene; V was cut back by 3 bases and J by 5 bases. From germline, CDR1 is SGHTA and CDR2 FQGTGA. The CDR3 covers 15 residues. CDR3 coding DNA: TGTGCCAGCAGCTTCAGCGGGGGGGCAGAGGAGACCCAGTACTTC. It yields the protein CASSFSGGAEETQYF.

This clone was observed a handful of times. The rearrangement links TRBV19 to TRBJ2-1; weak D call: TRBD1 (5 bases). Germline V gene lookup returns CDR1 LNHDA and CDR2 SQIVND (reference sequence). V lost 3 bases and J 7 bases, leaving 7 bases between the germline ends. The CDR3 covers 12 residues. In nucleotides, the CDR3 is TGTGCCAGTAGTATGGGGCCAAATGAGCAGTTCTTC. This codes for CASSMGPNEQFF.

V and J are TRBV10-2 and TRBJ2-7, with TRBD2 identical over 10 bases. Germline CDR1 and CDR2: WSHSY and SAAADI. V lost 3 bases, J lost 0 bases, and 11 bases stayed unmatched. This CDR3 has 18 amino acids. Written as DNA, the CDR3 is TGCGCCAGCAGTGAAGGCTTAGGACTAGCGGCGGACTCCTACGAGCAGTACTTC. Translated, it gives CASSEGLGLAADSYEQYF.

This clone was seen more than once but under ten times. This chain connects TRBV6-5 to TRBJ2-7; TRBD2 matches 9 bases. J gave up 0 bases and V 3 bases, and 0 bases lay outside the gene matches. This CDR3 is 14 amino acids long. Germline V gene sequence: CDR1 MNHEY, CDR2 SVGAGI. The CDR3 DNA is TGTGCCAGCAGTTATAGCGGGAGCTCCTACGAGCAGTACTTC. This translates into CASSYSGSSYEQYF.

V gene TRBV27 combines with J gene TRBJ2-7; D is undetermined. Trimming removed 6 bases from V and 6 bases from J, with 6 bases in between. The CDR3 extends over 10 amino acids. Germline CDR1 reads MNHEY; CDR2 reads SMNVEV (reference sequence). The CDR3 region is CASRLTEQYF. The CDR3 region has the DNA TGTGCCAGCAGGCTAACCGAGCAGTACTTC.

This clone has just a few counts. This chain joins TRBV6-5 and TRBJ1-2, with TRBD1 identical over 7 bases. The CDR3 is 14 residues long. Trimming took 2 bases from V and 8 from J; bases not matched to a gene: 8. CDR1 and CDR2 from the germline V gene are MNHEY and SVGAGI. DNA of the CDR3: TGTGCCAGCAGTTACGTCGCGGCAGGGGGAGGCTACACCTTC. Its translation: CASSYVAAGGGYTF.

This clone was found a few times. This chain joins TRBV7-9 and TRBJ2-3; D is perhaps TRBD1 (6 bases). The V gene lost 5 bases and the J gene lost 0 bases, with 18 bases spanning the gap. This CDR3 is 17 amino acids long. Germline-derived CDR1 and CDR2 are SEHNR and FQNEAQ (reference sequence). The CDR3 nucleotides read TGTGCCAGCAGCGCAGCTACCGGGACACCTAGCACAGATACGCAGTATTTT. This translates into CASSAATGTPSTDTQYF.

The chain recombines TRBV20-1 with TRBJ2-7; no firm D call. CDR1 is DFQATT and CDR2 is SNEGSKA in the germline V gene (reference sequence). V lost 1 base and J 5 bases, leaving 6 bases between the germline ends. The CDR3 is 11 amino acids. The CDR3, as DNA: TGCAGTGCTAGAGTCGCCCACGAGCAGTACTTC. This codes for CSARVAHEQYF.

There are a few counts of this clone. The V gene is TRBV15, the J gene TRBJ2-5, with 12 bases aligning to TRBD2. The CDR3 extends over 19 amino acids. The junction had 9 bases not matched to a gene; V was cut back by 0 bases and J by 1 base. Germline lookup yields CDR1 LNHNV and CDR2 YYDKDF (reference sequence). CDR3 nucleotide sequence: TGTGCCACCAGCAGAGATGTTTCTAGCGGGAGGGCCCCCCAAGAGACCCAGTACTTC. Its translation: CATSRDVSSGRAPQETQYF. Based on the CDR3 plus reference TRBV15 and TRBJ2-5, the full variable domain is DAMVIQNPRYQVTQFGKPVTLSCSQTLNHNVMYWYQQKSSQAPKLLFHYYDKDFNNEADTPDNFQSRRPNTSFCFLDIRSPGLGDTAMYLCATSRDVSSGRAPQETQYFGPGTRLLVL.

The CDR3 protein is CATSRVPGGYEQYF. The CDR3 DNA is TGTGCCACCAGCAGAGTTCCAGGGGGATACGAGCAGTACTTC. The rearrangement links TRBV15 to TRBJ2-7, with 7 bases fitting TRBD1. The CDR3 totals 14 residues. The germline V gene encodes CDR1 LNHNV and CDR2 YYDKDF (reference sequence). V lost 1 base and J lost 4; bases outside the gene matches: 4. Combining the CDR3 with reference TRBV15 and TRBJ2-7 gives the whole variable domain DAMVIQNPRYQVTQFGKPVTLSCSQTLNHNVMYWYQQKSSQAPKLLFHYYDKDFNNEADTPDNFQSRRPNTSFCFLDIRSPGLGDTAMYLCATSRVPGGYEQYFGPGTRLTVT.

This clone was seen a handful of times. The rearrangement joins TRBV7-9 to TRBJ2-7; TRBD1 agrees at 9 bases. The CDR3 contains 13 residues. Germline V lookup: CDR1 SEHNR, CDR2 FQNEAQ (reference sequence). The V and J ends lost 7 bases and 5 bases, in that order; junction bases with no gene match: 6. The CDR3 sequence is CASNPGQGDEQYF. The CDR3 DNA reads as TGTGCCAGCAACCCGGGACAGGGCGACGAGCAGTACTTC.

The chain uses TRBV7-2 and TRBJ2-1; TRBD2 agrees at 8 bases. The germline gives CDR1 SGHTA, CDR2 FQGNSA. The CDR3 is made up of 14 amino acids. Trimming took 3 bases from V and 5 from J; bases not matched to a gene: 3. The CDR3 sequence: CASSLVTSDNEQFF. The CDR3 nucleotides are TGTGCCAGCAGCTTGGTGACTAGCGACAATGAGCAGTTCTTC.

This clone was observed a handful of times. The gene calls are TRBV29-1 and TRBJ2-7; either TRBD1 or TRBD2 may fit D (5 bases each). This CDR3 is 14 amino acids long. Looked up from germline, CDR1 is SQVTM and CDR2 is ANQGSEA. V was shortened by 5 bases and J by 0 bases, with 14 bases between the two germline ends. CDR3: CSVLRSGPSYEQYF. The CDR3 coding sequence is TGCAGCGTTTTAAGATCGGGGCCCTCCTACGAGCAGTACTTC.

The chain uses TRBV29-1 and TRBJ2-1, with a tentative D call TRBD2 (7 bases). CDR1 and CDR2 (germline): SQVTM, ANQGSEA. V was cut by 7 bases and J by 8 bases, with 21 bases left in between. The CDR3 is made up of 14 amino acids. The CDR3 here is CSARGGGYFDEQFF. In DNA, the CDR3 is TGCAGCGCCCGAGGGGGGGGTTACTTCGATGAGCAGTTCTTC.

This chain uses TRBV27 with TRBJ2-1; a weak D match, TRBD1 (5 bases). Germline-derived CDR1 and CDR2 are MNHEY and SMNVEV (reference sequence). The length of the CDR3 is 13 residues. The germline V and J ends were trimmed by 2 bases and 8 bases, with 10 bases remaining between them. CDR3 region: CASSLQGIDEQFF. The CDR3, as DNA: TGTGCCAGCAGTTTACAGGGAATCGATGAGCAGTTCTTC.

The rearrangement uses TRBV6-1 and TRBJ2-7; D call uncertain. The germline V gene has CDR1 MNHNS and CDR2 SASEGT. Trimming took 4 bases from V and 6 from J, leaving 10 bases between them. CDR3 length equals 12 residues. The CDR3 reads CASSARRVEQYF. In DNA, the CDR3 is TGTGCCAGCAGTGCTCGCCGGGTCGAGCAGTACTTC.

The rearrangement uses TRBV6-5 and TRBJ2-7; D might be TRBD1 (7 bases). Germline CDR1 MNHEY, CDR2 SVGAGI. V shed 5 bases and J shed 4 bases, with 15 bases lying between them. This CDR3 has 14 residues. CDR3 DNA: TGTGCCAGCAGTCCCCGGCAGGGGGGATACGAGCAGTACTTC. Its protein product is CASSPRQGGYEQYF.

This chain joins TRBV29-1 and TRBJ2-7; D gene ambiguous. CDR3 length: 13 residues. Trimming removed 0 bases from V and 7 bases from J, with 13 bases in between. Germline V gene lookup returns CDR1 SQVTM and CDR2 ANQGSEA. The CDR3 loop reads CSVEDPLKGEQYF. The CDR3 coding sequence is TGCAGCGTTGAAGATCCGCTCAAAGGGGAGCAGTACTTC.

The rearrangement links TRBV7-2 to TRBJ2-7; 9 bases are a match to TRBD1. CDR3 size: 17 residues. Trimming cost V 2 bases and J 4 bases; bases outside gene matches: 12. The germline CDR1 and CDR2 sequences are SGHTA and FQGNSA. DNA of the CDR3: TGTGCCAGCAGCTTAAGTTGGTTTGGGACAGGGTCATACGAGCAGTACTTC. This encodes CASSLSWFGTGSYEQYF.

In this sample, this clone turned up a few times. The rearrangement links TRBV27 to TRBJ1-2; D is uncertain. The CDR3 contains 16 residues. V was shortened by 0 bases and J by 4 bases, with 15 bases between the two germline ends. Germline V CDR1 and CDR2: MNHEY, SMNVEV (reference sequence). CDR3 nucleotide sequence: TGTGCCAGCAGTTTATCGTGGCAAGATGCTTTCTATGGCTACACCTTC. This codes for CASSLSWQDAFYGYTF.

The chain is built from TRBV19 and TRBJ1-5; D may be TRBD1 (5 bases). The CDR3 is 14 residues long. Germline CDR1 LNHDA, CDR2 SQIVND (reference sequence). Trimming removed 5 bases from V and 2 bases from J, with 10 bases in between. Here the CDR3 reads CASSFGGRNQPQHF. For the CDR3, the DNA is TGTGCCAGTAGTTTCGGGGGTCGCAATCAGCCCCAGCATTTT.

J is TRBJ2-2 and V is TRBV15; TRBD2 matches 12 bases. The ends lost 1 base at V and 2 bases at J; junction bases unmatched: 2. This CDR3 has 17 amino acids. Looked up from germline, CDR1 is LNHNV and CDR2 is YYDKDF (reference sequence). The CDR3 region has the DNA TGTGCCACCAGCAGAGGACTAGCGGGAGTTAACACCGGGGAGCTGTTTTTT. It translates to CATSRGLAGVNTGELFF.

This clone has just a few counts. The chain carries TRBV29-1 and TRBJ2-1, with D tentatively TRBD1 or TRBD2 (11 bases each). The germline V and J ends were trimmed by 3 bases and 4 bases, with 25 bases remaining between them. Germline V CDR1 and CDR2: SQVTM, ANQGSEA. The CDR3 contains 18 residues. The DNA of the CDR3 is TGCAGCGTTGAGGGACAGGGGGTGACTAGCGGGGATTACAATGAGCAGTTCTTC. Translating gives CSVEGQGVTSGDYNEQFF.

With respect to this clone: This CDR3 is also generated by other DNA sequences in the sample. Here the CDR3 DNA reads TGTGCCAGCAGTCTAGCGGGGGGATCCTACGAGCAGTACTTC. It is translated as CASSLAGGSYEQYF. The chain links TRBV7-3 to TRBJ2-7; the match to TRBD2 covers 11 bases. From germline, CDR1 is SGHTA and CDR2 FQGTGA. V shed 6 bases, J shed 1 base, and the junction held 2 bases outside the gene matches. The CDR3 runs 14 residues.